The entry that follows covers one T cell receptor beta chain sequence. Its antigen is still unknown. These data originate in a study of cytomegalovirus exposure and HLA in healthy donors. The CDR3 extends over 15 amino acids. Germline loops: CDR1 SGHNT, CDR2 YYREEE (reference sequence). V lost 2 bases to trimming and J lost 6 bases; unmatched junction nucleotides: 4. Both 60 Vbeta primers and 13 Jbeta primers went into the PCR. The repertoire was sequenced with immunoSEQ multiplex PCR; TCRdb's copy has only in-frame clones and lacks some. This table has tens of thousands of clones, roughly 8.2% appearing once. Study outcomes and limitations: It was confirmed in vitro that a few of the CMV-associated chains were specific for CMV antigens. Rarity marked most TCR sequences, yet some public TCRs occurred in many donors.

The rearrangement uses TRBV5-4 and TRBJ2-2, with 10 positions matching TRBD1. Sequencing used PBMCs. This sequence originates from a man over 45 in good health and CMV-seronegative. The CDR3 region has the DNA TGTGCCAGCAGCTTAGGACAGGGGGTTTCCGGGGAGCTGTTTTTT. Protein: CASSLGQGVSGELFF. Looking up the rest from reference TRBV5-4 and TRBJ2-2 gives the full variable domain: ETGVTQSPTHLIKTRGQQVTLRCSSQSGHNTVSWYQQALGQGPQFIFQYYREEENGRGNFPPRFSGLQFPNYSSELNVNALELDDSALYLCASSLGQGVSGELFFGEGSRLTVL.